This T cell receptor beta chain was recovered during a study of T-cell memory formation after mild COVID-19 listed by TCRdb under 2021. At the level of the whole study: TCR sequence clusters from the two donors were largely donor specific. The cohort comprised two young, previously healthy adult volunteers, one female and one male. In a couple of donors, T-cell clones that expanded and contracted after mild COVID-19 were tracked by sequencing TCRalpha and TCRbeta repertoires over time.

The run used an Illumina NovaSeq 6000. TCRalpha and TCRbeta cDNA libraries were constructed by 5'RACE with constant-segment primers, with sample barcodes and unique molecular identifiers being introduced. RNA was extracted from every sample with Trizol reagent. Amplification of the libraries took two PCR steps, and the second step added a second sample barcode plus Illumina TruSeq adapters. The libraries were sequenced on an Illumina NovaSeq using 2 x 150 bp paired-end reads. For the original study's pipeline: Demultiplexing of reads and collapsing into UMI-guided consensus sequences were performed with migec v1.2.7. Using mixcr v2.1.11, UMI consensuses were aligned to TRA and TRB V and J templates and then assembled into clonotypes. Clonotypes were classified as expanded or contracted when called significant by both edgeR and NoisET, with noise models trained on biological replicates. For edgeR calls, a false discovery rate-adjusted p below 0.01 and a log2 fold-change threshold of 1 were applied. PCA with hierarchical clustering of max-normalized trajectories of the 1000 most abundant clonotypes was used as exploratory dynamics analysis. The CD4 or CD8 phenotype of responding clones was assigned using the separately sequenced CD4+ and CD8+ repertoires. In-frame beta chains were kept once TCRdb had trimmed the public reads at Q25 with fastp and called clones with MiXCR. Identical CDR3 protein sequences are pooled into one entry, listed with their most common genes and DNA. TCRdb assigned the V and J calls; the authors' analysis was not used. This sample lists roughly 240,000 distinct CDR3 sequences; around 15% were detected once. In total, the top ten clones hold over 20% of the sample.

V was cut back by 1 base and J by 0 bases, leaving a gap of 9 bases between them. Including the terminal cysteine and phenylalanine, the CDR3 comprises 15 residues. The kept DNA is CDR3 alone, 45 bases in frame from the first base. Taken from the germline V gene, the CDR1 and CDR2 loops are SGDLS and YYNGEE. With regard to this clonotype: There is no known antigen for this receptor. No clone much larger than this one lies a single base away; base qualities are absent.

PBMCs were isolated by Ficoll-Paque density gradient centrifugation. Beyond this particular receptor, the publication reports: The study covered only a couple of mild cases, and larger cohorts including severe cases with pre-infection samples were considered necessary. Balanced CD4/CD8 phenotypes were observed for clones contracting from day 15 to 85, whereas a bias towards CD4+ was observed for a second wave of clones expanding from day 15 to 37. Contracting CD4+ clones appeared mostly in the CM and EM memory subsets, whereas CD8+ clones were enriched in EMRA. The second-wave clones that peaked on day 37 were not confirmed to be SARS-CoV-2 specific. Some responding clones were found in pre-infection memory, which suggests that pre-existing cross-reactive memory T cells took part in the SARS-CoV-2 response.

Sequencing was performed on PBMCs or a T cell subset sorted from them (not recorded which). Recombination joined TRBV9 with TRBJ2-3; possibly the D gene is TRBD2, per 5 matching bases. This TCR was recovered from a man aged 18 to 30 who had mild COVID-19 (a few samples of this study predate the infection). The sample titles of this study are shuffled in the database, so cell type and time point are left out; the donor was told from shared clones. The encoded CDR3 is CASSVRGESTDTQYF. The base sequence is TGTGCCAGCAGCGTACGGGGAGAAAGCACAGATACGCAGTATTTT. The CDR3, completed at both ends by the reference TRBV9 and TRBJ2-3 genes, gives the full variable domain DSGVTQTPKHLITATGQRVTLRCSPRSGDLSVYWYQQSLDQGLQFLIQYYNGEERAKGNILERFSAQQFPDLHSELNLSSLELGDSALYFCASSVRGESTDTQYFGPGTRLTVL.